This is a list of T cell receptor beta chains from one sample in a study of blood T cell repertoires in COVID-19. Libraries were prepared by immunoSEQ multiplex PCR; TCRdb keeps only in-frame clonotypes and omits some of them. The sample lists some 230,000 clones; about 88% were seen once. The sequencing input was peripheral blood. The receptors stem from a man aged 50 or older who had recovered from COVID-19. The CDR3 runs from the conserved cysteine through the conserved F or W. A D gene is named only where the DNA matches it firmly. Where a row states a size, it is once, few, many or the class of an expanded clone; other rows omit it.

size: -
J: TRBJ2-3
D: TRBD2
V: TRBV19
CDR3: CASSILGGSENTQYF
DNA: TGTGCCAGTAGTATTCTGGGCGGGAGTGAAAATACGCAGTATTTT

size: once
J: TRBJ1-1
D: -
V: TRBV19
CDR3: CASRRTTNTEAFF
DNA: TGTGCCAGTAGGCGGACAACCAACACTGAAGCTTTCTTT

size: -
J: TRBJ1-2
D: -
V: TRBV28
CDR3: CASSLSGGLPTF
DNA: TGTGCCAGCAGTTTATCGGGGGGGCTGCCCACCTTC

size: -
J: TRBJ1-5
D: TRBD1
V: TRBV28
CDR3: CASSPPGTGNQPQHF
DNA: TGTGCCAGCAGTCCCCCCGGGACAGGGAATCAGCCCCAGCATTTT

size: few
J: TRBJ1-1
D: -
V: TRBV2
CDR3: CASRAGEWTEAFF
DNA: TGTGCCAGCAGAGCAGGGGAGTGGACTGAAGCTTTCTTT

size: -
J: TRBJ2-3
D: TRBD2
V: TRBV2
CDR3: CASRGGTSGSGTQYF
DNA: TGTGCCAGCAGGGGAGGGACTAGCGGGAGTGGTACGCAGTATTTT

size: -
J: TRBJ2-3
D: TRBD2
V: TRBV27
CDR3: CASGSSGGSTDTQYF
DNA: TGTGCCAGCGGCTCCAGCGGGGGAAGCACAGATACGCAGTATTTT

size: -
J: TRBJ1-2
D: -
V: TRBV19
CDR3: CASSQGFYGYTF
DNA: TGTGCCAGTAGCCAGGGTTTCTATGGCTACACCTTC

size: -
J: TRBJ2-7
D: TRBD2
V: TRBV6-5
CDR3: CASSYGLAGSQQYF
DNA: TGTGCCAGCAGTTACGGGCTAGCGGGAAGCCAGCAGTACTTC

size: once
J: TRBJ2-2
D: -
V: TRBV7-9
CDR3: CASSLAFTRDSPGNGELFF
DNA: TGTGCCAGCAGCTTAGCTTTCACACGGGACTCCCCGGGGAACGGGGAGCTGTTTTTT

size: -
J: TRBJ1-4
D: -
V: TRBV5-8
CDR3: CASSLGRGRPNEKLFF
DNA: TGTGCCAGCAGCTTAGGAAGGGGAAGGCCTAATGAAAAACTGTTTTTT

size: -
J: TRBJ1-2
D: -
V: TRBV19
CDR3: CASSIGTGSYGYTF
DNA: TGTGCCAGTAGTATAGGTACAGGGAGCTATGGCTACACCTTC

size: -
J: TRBJ2-5
D: TRBD2
V: TRBV27
CDR3: CASSSVGAGEETQYF
DNA: TGTGCCAGCAGTTCGGTAGGAGCGGGGGAAGAGACCCAGTACTTC

size: -
J: TRBJ2-2
D: TRBD2
V: TRBV14
CDR3: CASSQDPGLAGGTGELFF
DNA: TGTGCCAGCAGCCAAGATCCGGGACTAGCGGGAGGCACCGGGGAGCTGTTTTTT

size: -
J: TRBJ2-3
D: -
V: TRBV13
CDR3: CASSSYSTDTQYF
DNA: TGTGCCAGCAGCTCCTATAGCACAGATACGCAGTATTTT

size: -
J: TRBJ2-7
D: TRBD1
V: TRBV29-1
CDR3: CSVGRTGGDEQYF
DNA: TGCAGCGTTGGAAGGACAGGGGGGGACGAGCAGTACTTC

size: -
J: TRBJ2-7
D: TRBD2
V: TRBV11-2
CDR3: CASNKNGRTYEQYF
DNA: TGTGCCAGCAACAAAAACGGGAGGACCTACGAGCAGTACTTC

size: -
J: TRBJ1-5
D: -
V: TRBV10-3
CDR3: CAISVQGSNQPQHF
DNA: TGTGCCATCAGTGTACAGGGAAGCAATCAGCCCCAGCATTTT

size: -
J: TRBJ2-1
D: TRBD2
V: TRBV3-1/TRBV3-2
CDR3: CASSQSPQTSGGQFF
DNA: TGTGCCAGCAGCCAATCCCCCCAGACTAGCGGGGGACAGTTCTTC

size: -
J: TRBJ2-3
D: TRBD2
V: TRBV18
CDR3: CASSPGTSGSTDTQYF
DNA: TGTGCCAGCTCACCTGGGACTAGCGGGAGCACAGATACGCAGTATTTT

size: -
J: TRBJ2-7
D: -
V: TRBV7-6
CDR3: CASRPTSSGTSYEQYF
DNA: TGTGCCAGCAGGCCCACCTCGAGCGGGACATCCTACGAGCAGTACTTC

size: -
J: TRBJ2-7
D: TRBD2
V: TRBV10-3
CDR3: CAISAGTSLTRVPYEQYF
DNA: TGTGCCATCAGCGCCGGGACTAGCCTGACCCGAGTCCCCTACGAGCAGTACTTC

size: -
J: TRBJ1-1
D: -
V: TRBV28
CDR3: CASSSGTPPGAFF
DNA: TGTGCCAGCAGTTCCGGGACACCCCCTGGTGCTTTCTTT

size: -
J: TRBJ2-3
D: -
V: TRBV14
CDR3: CASGPPGTQYF
DNA: TGTGCCAGCGGCCCTCCGGGGACGCAGTATTTT

size: -
J: TRBJ2-7
D: TRBD1
V: TRBV11-3
CDR3: CASSLTGIHEQYF
DNA: TGTGCCAGCAGCTTGACAGGGATACACGAGCAGTACTTC

size: -
J: TRBJ1-5
D: TRBD1
V: TRBV28
CDR3: CASSLPDRKNQPQHF
DNA: TGTGCCAGCAGTTTACCGGACAGGAAAAATCAGCCCCAGCATTTT

size: -
J: TRBJ2-1
D: -
V: TRBV10-3
CDR3: CAIAQGPYNEQFF
DNA: TGTGCCATCGCACAGGGTCCCTACAATGAGCAGTTCTTC

size: -
J: TRBJ1-5
D: -
V: TRBV19
CDR3: CASSIVVSSNQPQHF
DNA: TGTGCCAGTAGTATAGTAGTGAGTAGCAATCAGCCTCAGCATTTT